A single TCR beta chain is shown here with its context. In the original workflow: Reference gene primers were amplified, and this amplification served to estimate nucleated cell counts. The data were produced by immunoSEQ multiplex PCR, yet TCRdb's version contains in-frame clones alone and is incomplete. The V and J calls and clone size come from that table; D and trimming were worked out from the DNA. The data show about 240,000 clones, with approximately 87% seen just once and 6.2% held by the top ten. This sample is drawn from a study of blood T cell repertoires in COVID-19. The germline V gene encodes CDR1 GTSNPN and CDR2 SVGIG (reference sequence). The length of the CDR3 is 14 residues. Trimming took 5 bases from V and 0 from J; bases not matched to a gene: 5.

The sequence was obtained from a man aged 55-75 years with acute or convalescent COVID-19. The V gene is TRBV30, the J gene TRBJ1-1; 8 nucleotides match TRBD1. Sample: peripheral blood. The CDR3 bases are TGTGCCTGGGGACAGGGAATCATGAACACTGAAGCTTTCTTT. Encoded protein: CAWGQGIMNTEAFF.